Presented here are 6 T cell receptor beta chains from one specimen sequenced in a study of T cell changes during pregnancy in multiple sclerosis. TCRdb's copy holds only in-frame clones and misses some; the assay was immunoSEQ multiplex PCR. The repertoire holds some 38,000 clones, with roughly nine tenths as singletons. The starting material was CD4+ T cells from peripheral blood mononuclear cells, obtained in the third trimester of pregnancy. These receptors all come from a female donor in good health, enrolled as a control in a pregnancy study.

In its sample, this clone was seen a few times. The CDR3 protein is CASSPGLDGASPYF. In DNA, the CDR3 is TGTGCCAGCAGCCCAGGACTAGATGGAGCGTCCCCGTACTTC. This chain links TRBV7-8 with TRBJ2-7; 7 bases are shared with TRBD2. The CDR3 extends over 14 amino acids. The junction had 16 bases not matched to a gene; V was cut back by 5 bases and J by 12 bases. The V gene's germline CDR1 is SGHVS and CDR2 FQNEAQ.

The rearrangement joins TRBV7-2 to TRBJ2-5; tentatively, D is TRBD1 (6 bases). V dropped 5 bases and J dropped 5 bases, with 21 bases sitting between them. The CDR3 has 16 amino acids. CDR1 is SGHTA, CDR2 FQGNSA, per germline. CDR3 bases: TGTGCCAGCAGCCGACAAACCACAGGGATAGGGGAGACCCAGTACTTC. This sequence encodes CASSRQTTGIGETQYF.

The rearrangement uses TRBV6-5 and TRBJ1-1; no firm D call. The CDR3 has 12 amino acids. Per germline, CDR1 MNHEY and CDR2 SVGAGI. V dropped 6 bases and J dropped 5 bases, with 10 bases sitting between them. The CDR3 loop reads CASRTGWTEAFF. The CDR3 DNA follows: TGTGCCAGCAGGACGGGGTGGACTGAAGCTTTCTTT.

CDR3 in DNA: TGCGCCAGCAGCCCGGGGACAGTCACAGATACGCAGTATTTT. This translates into CASSPGTVTDTQYF. The chain joins TRBV5-1 to TRBJ2-3, with 7 bases matching TRBD1. Germline loops: CDR1 SGHRS, CDR2 YFSETQ. Germline trimming cut 4 bases from V and 2 bases from J; bases unmatched to any gene: 4. The CDR3 totals 14 residues.

V is TRBV7-2 and J is TRBJ1-2; D not resolved. This CDR3 contains 13 residues. V gave up 4 bases and J gave up 8 bases, with 14 bases separating them. In germline, CDR1 is SGHTA, CDR2 FQGNSA. CDR3 protein: CASSSTRSSGYTF. Written as DNA, the CDR3 is TGTGCCAGCAGCTCGACCAGGTCCTCCGGCTACACCTTC. The variable domain in full, with the rest retrieved from reference TRBV7-2 and TRBJ1-2, is GAGVSQSPSNKVTEKGKDVELRCDPISGHTALYWYRQSLGQGLEFLIYFQGNSAPDKSGLPSDRFSAERTGGSVSTLTIQRTQQEDSAVYLCASSSTRSSGYTFGSGTRLTVV.

The CDR3 is CASSLGQGENTGELFF. The CDR3, as DNA: TGTGCCAGCAGCCTGGGACAGGGCGAGAACACCGGGGAGCTGTTTTTT. The chain recombines TRBV2 with TRBJ2-2; 9 bases line up with TRBD1. CDR1 SNHLY and CDR2 FYNNEI come from the germline V gene. The CDR3 extends over 16 amino acids. V lost 6 bases and J lost 1; bases outside the gene matches: 6.